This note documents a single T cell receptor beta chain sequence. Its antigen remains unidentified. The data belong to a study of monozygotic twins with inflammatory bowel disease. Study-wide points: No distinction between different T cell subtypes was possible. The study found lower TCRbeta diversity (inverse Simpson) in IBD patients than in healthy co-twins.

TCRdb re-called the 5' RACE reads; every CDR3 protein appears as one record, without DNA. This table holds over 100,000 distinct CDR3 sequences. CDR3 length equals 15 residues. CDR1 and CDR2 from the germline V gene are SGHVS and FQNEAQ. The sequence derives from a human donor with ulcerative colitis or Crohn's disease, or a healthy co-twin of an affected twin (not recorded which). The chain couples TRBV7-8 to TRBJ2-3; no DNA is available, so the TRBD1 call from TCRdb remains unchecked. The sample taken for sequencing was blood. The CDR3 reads CASSGGTGVLITQYF.